The following is a TCR beta chain sequence with its context. Method: immunoSEQ multiplex PCR; TCRdb's copy keeps in-frame clones and lacks some. The profile covers 84,000 or so clones, with 85% to 95% appearing a single time and 0.2% to 0.3% taken by the ten largest. The data originate from a study of technical replicates of blood from several donors. CDR3 length: 14 residues. Germline assignment: CDR1 ENHRY and CDR2 SYGVKD. J was trimmed by 6 bases and V by 6 bases; bases with no gene match: 10. This TCR came from a human donor in good health. The sequencing sample was made of T cells isolated from PBMCs. This chain connects TRBV10-3 to TRBJ2-7; TRBD1 agrees at 8 bases. The CDR3 is CAIRKDREVREQYF. Written as DNA, the CDR3 is TGTGCCATCAGGAAGGACAGGGAGGTACGCGAGCAGTACTTC.